The next 9 T cell receptor beta chains were all read from a single sample in a study of blood T cell repertoires in COVID-19. Repertoires were generated with immunoSEQ multiplex PCR, while TCRdb's copy carries only in-frame clones and drops some. The sample shows about 380,000 clones, about 85% of them seen only once. Sequenced sample: peripheral blood. Receptors originate from a young woman with acute or convalescent COVID-19.

CDR3 bases: TGTGCCAGCAGCTTCTCCGGGACAGGGGGCTATGGCTACACCTTC. Its protein product is CASSFSGTGGYGYTF. J is TRBJ1-2 and V is TRBV5-6, with 11 bases aligning to TRBD1. CDR3 length: 15 amino acids. V lost 2 bases to trimming and J lost 4 bases; unmatched junction nucleotides: 4. In germline, CDR1 is SGHDT, CDR2 YYEEEE.

This clone was seen only once. The V and J genes are TRBV11-2 and TRBJ1-4; D not resolved. This CDR3 is 15 amino acids long. Trimming removed 0 bases from V and 11 bases from J, with 16 bases in between. The germline V gene encodes CDR1 SGHAT and CDR2 FQNNGV. In nucleotides, the CDR3 is TGTGCCAGCAGCTTAGATATTGACACCGATCGGAAACTGTTTTTT. The encoded protein is CASSLDIDTDRKLFF.

The rearrangement joins TRBV7-9 to TRBJ2-5; D not resolved. CDR3 length: 11 amino acids. V was trimmed by 4 bases and J by 9 bases, leaving 9 bases between them. The germline V gene encodes CDR1 SEHNR and CDR2 FQNEAQ (reference sequence). CDR3 in amino acids: CASSSEWSQYF. The CDR3 nucleotides are TGTGCCAGCAGCTCTGAGTGGTCCCAGTACTTC.

With regard to this clone: The sample holds other DNA sequences that translate to the same CDR3. The chain joins TRBV30 to TRBJ1-5; D is undetermined. Trimming left V 0 bases short and J 4 bases short, with 7 bases between. The germline V gene encodes CDR1 GTSNPN and CDR2 SVGIG (reference sequence). This CDR3 is built from 13 residues. CDR3 nucleotide sequence: TGTGCCTGGAGTGTACGCGGGAATCAGCCCCAGCATTTT. This encodes CAWSVRGNQPQHF.

V and J are TRBV2 and TRBJ2-3, with D unclear. V was cut by 1 base and J by 4 bases, with 6 bases left in between. This CDR3 is built from 13 residues. CDR1 and CDR2 (germline): SNHLY, FYNNEI. In nucleotides, the CDR3 is TGTGCCAGCAGTGAAGATTATGCAGATACGCAGTATTTT. Its protein product is CASSEDYADTQYF. Combining the CDR3 with reference TRBV2 and TRBJ2-3 gives the whole variable domain EPEVTQTPSHQVTQMGQEVILRCVPISNHLYFYWYRQILGQKVEFLVSFYNNEISEKSEIFDDQFSVERPDGSNFTLKIRSTKLEDSAMYFCASSEDYADTQYFGPGTRLTVL.

The chain employs TRBV12-5 and TRBJ2-1, with 10 bases lining up with TRBD2. The V and J ends lost 1 base and 5 bases, in that order; junction bases with no gene match: 11. CDR3 length equals 18 residues. CDR1 and CDR2 from the germline V gene are LGHNT and FRNRAP. CDR3 coding DNA: TGTGCTAGTGGTTTGGAGGCCCTGACTAGCGGGCTTAACAATGAGCAGTTCTTC. Translating it yields CASGLEALTSGLNNEQFF.

The chain combines TRBV10-3 with TRBJ1-1; D unclear. V was cut by 3 bases and J by 4 bases, with 9 bases left in between. This CDR3 is 13 amino acids long. Germline V gene sequence: CDR1 ENHRY, CDR2 SYGVKD. The CDR3 loop reads CAISDGESTEAFF. The CDR3 bases are TGTGCCATCAGTGACGGGGAGAGCACTGAAGCTTTCTTT.

This chain uses TRBV4-1 with TRBJ1-1, with 10 bases aligning to TRBD1. The CDR3 has 12 amino acids. The V gene end was trimmed by 4 bases and the J gene end by 12 bases; junction bases not matched to a gene: 5. Germline V CDR1 and CDR2: MGHRA, YSYEKL. CDR3 protein: CASSPRTGGTFF. The CDR3, as DNA: TGCGCCAGCAGCCCTAGGACAGGGGGGACTTTCTTT.

V is TRBV15 and J is TRBJ1-3; D is uncertain. V lost 0 bases, J lost 0 bases, and 12 bases lay in between. Germline V gives CDR1 LNHNV, CDR2 YYDKDF (reference sequence). The CDR3 has 17 amino acids. This CDR3 is CATSRDEGPFSGNTIYF. DNA of the CDR3: TGTGCCACCAGCAGAGATGAGGGTCCTTTCTCTGGAAACACCATATATTTT.